Sequencing of this T cell receptor (beta chain) was carried out in a study of cytomegalovirus exposure and HLA in healthy donors. Overall study findings and caveats: Most TCR beta V segments were productive about 90% or about 30% of the time in an earlier analysis. Sequences of the TCR beta chain were said to predict the HLA-A and HLA-B alleles of most subjects accurately. In vitro checks showed that a few CMV-associated chains really do target CMV antigens. In a later analysis, productive TCRs from donors in an Asian-associated ancestry cluster reportedly carried fewer N-insertions than the cohort mean.

Both 60 Vbeta primers and 13 Jbeta primers went into the PCR. Clones were read by immunoSEQ multiplex PCR, and TCRdb kept only the in-frame ones, dropping some. There are tens of thousands of clones in the sample; about 78% occur only once, and around 5.4% lies in the top ten. As for this clone: Its target is not known.

The sequenced sample consisted of PBMCs. This TCR was sampled from a male donor in good health and CMV-seropositive.

CDR3 protein: CASSLASGSRYEQYF. The CDR3 coding sequence is TGTGCCAGCAGTTTGGCTAGCGGGAGCAGATACGAGCAGTACTTC. The chain recombines TRBV28 with TRBJ2-7; TRBD2 matches 10 bases. Germline V gene sequence: CDR1 MDHEN, CDR2 SYDVKM. V was pared by 3 bases and J by 4 bases, with 6 bases of the junction left unmatched. The CDR3 contains 15 residues.